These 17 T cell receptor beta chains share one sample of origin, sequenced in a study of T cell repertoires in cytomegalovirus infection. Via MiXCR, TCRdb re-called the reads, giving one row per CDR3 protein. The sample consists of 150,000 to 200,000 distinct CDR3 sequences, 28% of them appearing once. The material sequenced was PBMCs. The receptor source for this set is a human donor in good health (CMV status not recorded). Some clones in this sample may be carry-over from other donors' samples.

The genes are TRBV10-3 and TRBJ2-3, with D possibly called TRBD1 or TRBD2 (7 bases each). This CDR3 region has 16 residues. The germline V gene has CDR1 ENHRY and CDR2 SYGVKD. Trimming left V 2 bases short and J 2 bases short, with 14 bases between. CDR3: CAISELQGGVTDTQYF. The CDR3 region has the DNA TGTGCCATCAGTGAGCTCCAGGGGGGGGTCACAGATACGCAGTATTTT.

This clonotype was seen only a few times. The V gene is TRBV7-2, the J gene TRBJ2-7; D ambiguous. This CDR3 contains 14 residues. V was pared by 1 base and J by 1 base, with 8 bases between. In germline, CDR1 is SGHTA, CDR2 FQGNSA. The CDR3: CASSLVHTSYEQYF. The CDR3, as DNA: TGTGCCAGCAGCTTAGTTCACACTTCCTACGAGCAGTACTTC. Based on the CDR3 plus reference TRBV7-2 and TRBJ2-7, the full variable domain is GAGVSQSPSNKVTEKGKDVELRCDPISGHTALYWYRQSLGQGLEFLIYFQGNSAPDKSGLPSDRFSAERTGGSVSTLTIQRTQQEDSAVYLCASSLVHTSYEQYFGPGTRLTVT.

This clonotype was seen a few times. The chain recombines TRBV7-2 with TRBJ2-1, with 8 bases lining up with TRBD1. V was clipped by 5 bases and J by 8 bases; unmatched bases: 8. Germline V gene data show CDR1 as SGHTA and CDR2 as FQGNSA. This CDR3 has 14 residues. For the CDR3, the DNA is TGTGCCAGCAGCCAGGACAGGGTCGTGGATGAGCAGTTCTTC. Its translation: CASSQDRVVDEQFF.

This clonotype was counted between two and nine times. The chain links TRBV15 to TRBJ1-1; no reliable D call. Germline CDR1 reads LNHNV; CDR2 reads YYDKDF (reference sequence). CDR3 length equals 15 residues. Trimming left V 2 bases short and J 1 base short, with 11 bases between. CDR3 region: CATSRPGIPNTEAFF. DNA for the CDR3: TGTGCCACCAGCAGACCTGGGATCCCGAACACTGAAGCTTTCTTT.

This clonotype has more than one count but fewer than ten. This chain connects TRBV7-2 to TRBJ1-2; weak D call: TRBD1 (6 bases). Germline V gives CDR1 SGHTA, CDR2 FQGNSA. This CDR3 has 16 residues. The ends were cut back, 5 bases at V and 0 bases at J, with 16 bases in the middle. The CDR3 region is CASSPLGGRANYGYTF. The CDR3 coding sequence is TGTGCCAGCAGCCCACTTGGGGGCCGAGCTAACTATGGCTACACCTTC. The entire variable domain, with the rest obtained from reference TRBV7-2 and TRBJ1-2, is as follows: GAGVSQSPSNKVTEKGKDVELRCDPISGHTALYWYRQSLGQGLEFLIYFQGNSAPDKSGLPSDRFSAERTGGSVSTLTIQRTQQEDSAVYLCASSPLGGRANYGYTFGSGTRLTVV.

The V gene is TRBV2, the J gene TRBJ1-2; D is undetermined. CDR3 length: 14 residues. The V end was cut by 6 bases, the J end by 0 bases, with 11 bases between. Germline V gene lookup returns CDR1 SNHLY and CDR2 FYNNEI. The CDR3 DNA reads TGTGCCAGCAGAGAGACACCTACTAACTATGGCTACACCTTC. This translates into CASRETPTNYGYTF. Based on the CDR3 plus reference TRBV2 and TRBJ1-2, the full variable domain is EPEVTQTPSHQVTQMGQEVILRCVPISNHLYFYWYRQILGQKVEFLVSFYNNEISEKSEIFDDQFSVERPDGSNFTLKIRSTKLEDSAMYFCASRETPTNYGYTFGSGTRLTVV.

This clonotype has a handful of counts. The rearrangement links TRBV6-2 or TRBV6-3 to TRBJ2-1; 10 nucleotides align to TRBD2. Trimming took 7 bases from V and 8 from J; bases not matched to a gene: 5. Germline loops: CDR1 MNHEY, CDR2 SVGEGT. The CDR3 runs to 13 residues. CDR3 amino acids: CASTSGGIDEQFF. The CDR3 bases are TGTGCCAGCACTAGCGGGGGTATCGATGAGCAGTTCTTC.

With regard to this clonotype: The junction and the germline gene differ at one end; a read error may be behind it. CDR3 sequence (DNA): TGTGCCAGCAGCTTTAACGAGGACGATCAGTACTTC. It yields the protein CASSFNEDDQYF. The chain has TRBV5-5 and TRBJ2-7; D not resolved. This CDR3 is built from 12 residues. The germline gives CDR1 SGHKS, CDR2 YYEKEE (reference sequence).

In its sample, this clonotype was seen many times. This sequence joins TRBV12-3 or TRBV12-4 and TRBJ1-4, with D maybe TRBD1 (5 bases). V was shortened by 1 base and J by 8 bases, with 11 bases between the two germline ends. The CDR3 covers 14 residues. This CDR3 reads CASSLGRDEEKLFF. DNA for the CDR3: TGTGCCAGCAGTTTAGGCAGGGATGAGGAAAAACTGTTTTTT.

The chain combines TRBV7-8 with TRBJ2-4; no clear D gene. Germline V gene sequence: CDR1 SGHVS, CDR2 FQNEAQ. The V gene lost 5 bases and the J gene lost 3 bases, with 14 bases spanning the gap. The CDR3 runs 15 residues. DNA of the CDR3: TGTGCCAGCAGCCTAACAAGGGATGGCAAAAACATTCAGTACTTC. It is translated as CASSLTRDGKNIQYF.

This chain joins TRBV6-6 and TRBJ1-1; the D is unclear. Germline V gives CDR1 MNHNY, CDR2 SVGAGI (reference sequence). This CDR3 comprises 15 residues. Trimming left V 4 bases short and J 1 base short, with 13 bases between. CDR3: CASSSGGMGNTEAFF. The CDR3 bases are TGTGCCAGCAGTTCGGGAGGGATGGGGAACACTGAAGCTTTCTTT.

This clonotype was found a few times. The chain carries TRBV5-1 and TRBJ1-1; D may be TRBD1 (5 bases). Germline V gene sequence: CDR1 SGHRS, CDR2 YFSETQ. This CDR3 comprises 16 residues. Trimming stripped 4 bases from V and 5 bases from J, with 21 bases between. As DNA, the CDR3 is TGCGCCAGCAGCCCGAGTGGGGCCCTAAGTCGGACTGAAGCTTTCTTT. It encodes CASSPSGALSRTEAFF.

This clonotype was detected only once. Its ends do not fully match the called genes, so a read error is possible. The CDR3 nucleotides read TGTGCCAGCAGTCTTCAGCTCTCTGGGGTCAACGTCCTGACTTTC. Amino acids: CASSLQLSGVNVLTF. The chain recombines TRBV7-9 with TRBJ2-6, with D hard to call. The germline CDR1 and CDR2 sequences are SEHNR and FQNEAQ (reference sequence). CDR3 length equals 15 residues.

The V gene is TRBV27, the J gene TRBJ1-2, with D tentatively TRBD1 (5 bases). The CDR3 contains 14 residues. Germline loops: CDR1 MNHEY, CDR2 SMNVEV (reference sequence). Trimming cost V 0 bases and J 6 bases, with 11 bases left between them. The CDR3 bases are TGTGCCAGCAGTTTATCCCCGCGAGGGGATGGCTACACCTTC. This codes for CASSLSPRGDGYTF.

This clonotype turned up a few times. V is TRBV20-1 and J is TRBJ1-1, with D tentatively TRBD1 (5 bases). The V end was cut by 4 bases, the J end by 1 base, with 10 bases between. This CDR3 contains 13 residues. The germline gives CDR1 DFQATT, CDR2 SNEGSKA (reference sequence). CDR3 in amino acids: CSAIDSSNTEAFF. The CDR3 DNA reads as TGCAGTGCTATTGACAGCTCGAACACTGAAGCTTTCTTT.

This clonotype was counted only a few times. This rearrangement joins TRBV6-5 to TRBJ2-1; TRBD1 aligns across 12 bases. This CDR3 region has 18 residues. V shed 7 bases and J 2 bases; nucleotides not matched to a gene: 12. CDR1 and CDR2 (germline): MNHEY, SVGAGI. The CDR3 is CASILRPGTGGAYNEQFF. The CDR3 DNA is TGTGCCAGCATCTTACGCCCCGGGACAGGGGGCGCCTACAATGAGCAGTTCTTC.

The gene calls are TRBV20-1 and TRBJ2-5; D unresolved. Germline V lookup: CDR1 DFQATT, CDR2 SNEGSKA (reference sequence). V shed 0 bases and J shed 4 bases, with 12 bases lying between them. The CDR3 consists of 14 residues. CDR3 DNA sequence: TGCAGTGCTAGAGAGGGCGAGCTGAGAGAGACCCAGTACTTC. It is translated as CSAREGELRETQYF.